These 27 T cell receptor beta chains originate from one sample sequenced in a study of identical twins (dated by TCRdb to about 2016). Library method: 5' RACE. The instrument was an Illumina HiSeq 2000. The public sequencing data were trimmed at Q25 with fastp and processed into clonotypes with MiXCR by TCRdb, which kept only in-frame beta chains. Entries are consolidated by CDR3 protein sequence, retaining the most common genes and DNA. The sample profile shows around 280,000 distinct CDR3 sequences; about 8% of them were found once. Together, the top ten hold less than 2.5% of the sample. The sample was also linked to a second study, of yellow fever vaccine responses in identical twins.

Sequencing was done on a sample of memory (CD45RO+) T cells sorted from blood. In light of the paper, this sample's cell subset or site label describes: CD45RO+ enriched T cells. These receptors originate from a woman in her late teens or twenties in good health.

This clonotype was seen only a few times. This sequence joins TRBV14 and TRBJ2-7; possibly TRBD2 for D (6 bases). The CDR3 totals 16 residues. Germline values: CDR1 SGHDN, CDR2 FVKESK. V was clipped by 3 bases and J by 7 bases, with 22 bases between them. The CDR3 nucleotides read TGTGCCAGCAGCCAGGACCCGACAGCGGGCTGGTGGGAGCAGTACGTC. This encodes CASSQDPTAGWWEQYV.

V is TRBV16 and J is TRBJ2-1; TRBD2 matches 13 bases. Germline V gives CDR1 KGHSY, CDR2 FQNENV. The CDR3 extends over 15 amino acids. The junction had 7 bases not matched to a gene; V was cut back by 4 bases and J by 10 bases. The DNA for the CDR3 is TGTGCCAGCAGCCCGACTAGCGGGGGGCCTCGGGAGCAGTTCTTC. Protein: CASSPTSGGPREQFF. Combining the CDR3 with reference TRBV16 and TRBJ2-1 gives the whole variable domain GEEVAQTPKHLVRGEGQKAKLYCAPIKGHSYVFWYQQVLKNEFKFLISFQNENVFDETGMPKERFSAKCLPNSPCSLEIQATKLEDSAVYFCASSPTSGGPREQFFGPGTRLTVL.

This chain connects TRBV28 to TRBJ1-2; D is perhaps TRBD1 (5 bases). CDR3 length: 15 residues. The ends were cut back, 2 bases at V and 2 bases at J, with 12 bases in the middle. Germline CDR1 MDHEN, CDR2 SYDVKM. The CDR3 here is CASSLLGTVNYGYTF. The CDR3 DNA reads TGTGCCAGCAGTTTACTCGGGACCGTAAACTATGGCTACACCTTC.

There are a few counts of this clonotype. The CDR3, as DNA: TGTGCCAGCAGTTTATATATCGGGCAAGAGACCCAGTACTTC. It codes for CASSLYIGQETQYF. V gene TRBV12-3 or TRBV12-4 combines with J gene TRBJ2-5, with D unresolved. The CDR3 sequence is 14 residues long. V was clipped by 2 bases and J by 2 bases, with 9 bases between them.

There are a few counts of this clonotype. This rearrangement joins TRBV10-2 to TRBJ1-1, with 11 positions matching TRBD1. The V and J ends lost 6 bases and 3 bases, in that order; junction bases with no gene match: 3. CDR1 and CDR2 from the germline V gene are WSHSY and SAAADI. This CDR3 spans 14 amino acids. CDR3 in DNA: TGCGCCAGCAGGGGACAGGGGGGGTACACTGAAGCTTTCTTT. Protein product: CASRGQGGYTEAFF.

This clonotype has ten or more counts. The V call is TRBV20-1, the J call TRBJ1-5; D unclear. CDR3 length: 12 residues. With 3 bases removed from V and 10 bases from J, the gap between germline ends came to 13 bases. The V gene's germline CDR1 is DFQATT and CDR2 SNEGSKA (reference sequence). CDR3 sequence: CSASTQDGPQHF. The CDR3, as DNA: TGCAGTGCTAGCACGCAGGATGGACCCCAGCATTTT.

This clonotype came up many times. J is TRBJ1-5 and V is TRBV28; D is unclear. Trimming stripped 8 bases from V and 0 bases from J, with 5 bases between. CDR1 is MDHEN, CDR2 SYDVKM, per germline. The CDR3 covers 12 residues. CDR3 residues: CASRPSNQPQHF. In DNA form, the CDR3 reads TGTGCCAGCCGACCTAGCAATCAGCCCCAGCATTTT.

This clonotype was counted at least ten times. The genes are TRBV7-9 and TRBJ2-7, with D possibly TRBD2 on 7 matching bases. V lost 4 bases and J 4 bases, leaving 11 bases between the germline ends. Germline V gene sequence: CDR1 SEHNR, CDR2 FQNEAQ (reference sequence). The CDR3 covers 13 residues. Here the CDR3 reads CASSSAGAYEQYV. In DNA form, the CDR3 reads TGTGCCAGCAGCTCCGCGGGGGCTTACGAGCAGTACGTC.

This sequence joins TRBV7-3 and TRBJ2-3; perhaps D is TRBD1 or TRBD2 (5 bases each). From germline, CDR1 is SGHTA and CDR2 FQGTGA. The length of the CDR3 is 16 residues. Trimming left V 5 bases short and J 2 bases short, with 17 bases between. As DNA, the CDR3 is TGTGCCAGCAGCCCCTCGGGGCGGGCTTACACAGATACGCAGTATTTT. As protein: CASSPSGRAYTDTQYF.

There are a few counts of this clonotype. The chain uses TRBV5-1 and TRBJ1-1, with TRBD1 matching over 7 bases. Trimming at V came to 4 bases and at J to 1 base, leaving 4 bases not matched to a gene. The CDR3 loop spans 14 amino acids. Looked up from germline, CDR1 is SGHRS and CDR2 is YFSETQ. The CDR3 DNA reads as TGCGCCAGCAGCCGGGACAGCCAGAACACTGAAGCTTTCTTT. It yields the protein CASSRDSQNTEAFF.

This clonotype was found a few times. V gene TRBV10-3 combines with J gene TRBJ1-1, with 8 bases aligning to TRBD1. J gave up 11 bases and V 6 bases, and 17 bases lay outside the gene matches. CDR3 size: 15 residues. CDR1 and CDR2 (germline): ENHRY, SYGVKD. The CDR3, as DNA: TGTGCCATCAGCGAAAATGGACAGGGCCAAGTGGAGGCTTTCTTT. It yields the protein CAISENGQGQVEAFF.

In this sample, this clonotype turned up a few times. The chain is built from TRBV3-1 and TRBJ2-7; no reliable D call. V shed 0 bases and J shed 2 bases, with 8 bases lying between them. The CDR3 totals 14 residues. Germline V lookup: CDR1 LGHDT, CDR2 YNNKEL (reference sequence). The CDR3 sequence: CASSQDLSTYEQYF. The CDR3 nucleotides read TGTGCCAGCAGCCAAGATTTATCAACCTACGAGCAGTACTTC.

The table lists this clonotype with a few counts. The V call is TRBV14, the J call TRBJ2-5, with 7 bases lining up with TRBD2. The germline CDR1 and CDR2 sequences are SGHDN and FVKESK. J lost 5 bases, V lost 3 bases, and 12 bases had no gene match. The CDR3 spans 16 residues. CDR3 protein: CASSHGGVAFSETQYF. The CDR3 DNA sequence: TGTGCCAGCAGCCATGGGGGGGTGGCTTTCTCGGAGACCCAGTACTTC.

This clonotype was counted at least ten times. The rearrangement uses TRBV12-3 or TRBV12-4 and TRBJ2-1; 7 nucleotides match TRBD1. The V and J ends lost 7 bases and 8 bases, in that order; junction bases with no gene match: 14. The CDR3 is 15 residues long. The DNA of the CDR3 is TGTGCCAGCACCTTTGACAGGGTTCGCGGTTATGAGCAGTTCTTC. Protein: CASTFDRVRGYEQFF.

This clonotype has more than one count but fewer than ten. The chain combines TRBV7-9 with TRBJ2-2; D uncertain. CDR3 length: 13 amino acids. V lost 2 bases to trimming and J lost 7 bases, with 8 bases between them. Looked up from germline, CDR1 is SEHNR and CDR2 is FQNEAQ (reference sequence). The CDR3 is CASSLSTFGELFF. CDR3 DNA: TGTGCCAGCAGCTTATCGACTTTCGGGGAGCTGTTTTTT. The full variable domain, in which reference TRBV7-9 and TRBJ2-2 provide the parts outside the CDR3, is DTGVSQNPRHKITKRGQNVTFRCDPISEHNRLYWYRQTLGQGPEFLTYFQNEAQLEKSRLLSDRFSAERPKGSFSTLEIQRTEQGDSAMYLCASSLSTFGELFFGEGSRLTVL.

The gene calls are TRBV7-9 and TRBJ1-1; no clear D gene. This CDR3 is built from 13 residues. Germline lookup yields CDR1 SEHNR and CDR2 FQNEAQ (reference sequence). Trimming removed 7 bases from V and 0 bases from J, with 9 bases in between. DNA of the CDR3: TGTGCCAGCAAGGACTTGCTGAACACTGAAGCTTTCTTT. Encoded protein: CASKDLLNTEAFF.

Only a few counts were recorded for this clonotype. For the CDR3, the DNA is TGCAGCGCCGGGGACAGGGGGACCTATGGCTACACCTTC. Translating gives CSAGDRGTYGYTF. The genes are TRBV29-1 and TRBJ1-2; the match to TRBD1 covers 11 bases. The CDR3 loop spans 13 amino acids. Germline V gene data show CDR1 as SQVTM and CDR2 as ANQGSEA. The V segment lost 7 bases and the J segment 4 bases; nucleotides outside the gene matches: 5. Based on the CDR3 plus reference TRBV29-1 and TRBJ1-2, the full variable domain is SAVISQKPSRDICQRGTSLTIQCQVDSQVTMMFWYRQQPGQSLTLIATANQGSEATYESGFVIDKFPISRPNLTFSTLTVSNMSPEDSSIYLCSAGDRGTYGYTFGSGTRLTVV.

This clonotype occurred many times. The J gene is TRBJ1-3, the V gene TRBV12-3 or TRBV12-4, with unresolved D. The V end lost 4 bases, the J end lost 0 bases, and 4 bases lay between the germline ends. The CDR3 consists of 13 residues. CDR3 nucleotide sequence: TGTGCCAGCAGTTGGAGCTCTGGAAACACCATATATTTT. Protein sequence: CASSWSSGNTIYF.

This clonotype was counted ten times or more. This chain links TRBV12-3 or TRBV12-4 with TRBJ2-1; 15 nucleotides align to TRBD2. This CDR3 contains 18 residues. J was trimmed by 4 bases and V by 7 bases; bases with no gene match: 11. This chain's CDR3 is CASTIYRTSGREYNEQFF. Written as DNA, the CDR3 is TGTGCCAGCACCATCTACCGGACTAGCGGGAGGGAGTACAATGAGCAGTTCTTC.

This clonotype was picked up a small number of times. This chain connects TRBV12-3 or TRBV12-4 to TRBJ2-7; D is possibly TRBD1 (5 bases). There are 15 residues in the CDR3. Trimming took off 0 bases at V and 1 base at J, with 10 bases between the two ends. The CDR3 spells CASSLAQGTSYEQYF. The CDR3 nucleotides are TGTGCCAGCAGTTTAGCGCAGGGCACTTCCTACGAGCAGTACTTC.

This clonotype was observed at least ten times. The CDR3 nucleotides read TGTGCCACCAGCAGAGTACCGGGGAGCTCCTACGAGCAGTACGTC. Its protein is CATSRVPGSSYEQYV. The chain is built from TRBV15 and TRBJ2-7, with D tentatively TRBD2 (5 bases). Trimming pared 1 base from V and 0 bases from J, leaving 10 bases between. CDR3 length: 15 residues. CDR1 LNHNV and CDR2 YYDKDF come from the germline V gene (reference sequence).

Only a few counts were recorded for this clonotype. This chain uses TRBV27 with TRBJ2-5; D is undetermined. Trimming stripped 0 bases from V and 2 bases from J, with 13 bases between. The germline V gene encodes CDR1 MNHEY and CDR2 SMNVEV (reference sequence). The CDR3 contains 16 residues. This CDR3 reads CASSLSVSMSQETQYF. CDR3 nucleotide sequence: TGTGCCAGCAGTTTATCTGTCAGCATGTCTCAAGAGACCCAGTACTTC.

This clonotype is termed large (0.1 to 1%). The chain is built from TRBV18 and TRBJ2-3; D remains unclear. In germline, CDR1 is KGHSH, CDR2 LQKENI. This CDR3 contains 12 residues. Deletions cut 8 bases from V and 0 bases from J, with 6 bases between. Here the CDR3 reads CASSPSTDTQYF. For the CDR3, the DNA is TGTGCCAGCAGTCCTAGCACAGATACGCAGTATTTT.

The table lists this clonotype with many counts. The V gene is TRBV4-1, the J gene TRBJ1-2, with no clear D. CDR3 size: 14 residues. Germline V gene sequence: CDR1 MGHRA, CDR2 YSYEKL. V gave up 3 bases and J gave up 8 bases, with 16 bases separating them. The CDR3 sequence is CASSQTVAGYGYTF. The CDR3 coding sequence is TGCGCCAGCAGCCAGACGGTAGCGGGGTACGGCTACACCTTC.

This chain connects TRBV29-1 to TRBJ2-3; D possibly corresponds to TRBD1 (5 bases). With 5 bases removed from V and 2 bases from J, the gap between germline ends came to 20 bases. The V gene's germline CDR1 is SQVTM and CDR2 ANQGSEA. The CDR3 is 16 residues long. The CDR3 nucleotides are TGCAGCGTTTGGCATGGGATGGGGCAGAACACAGATACGCAGTATTTT. Its protein is CSVWHGMGQNTDTQYF.

This clonotype was recorded many times. The chain links TRBV3-1 to TRBJ2-1; D not resolved. Germline loops: CDR1 LGHDT, CDR2 YNNKEL (reference sequence). Trimming left V 0 bases short and J 7 bases short, with 13 bases between. The CDR3 runs 15 residues. CDR3 sequence: CASSQEGRPPNEQFF. The CDR3 DNA reads TGTGCCAGCAGCCAAGAAGGGCGGCCTCCAAATGAGCAGTTCTTC.

This clonotype showed up many times. This sequence joins TRBV6-1 and TRBJ1-5; 9 nucleotides agree with TRBD1. The germline CDR1 and CDR2 sequences are MNHNS and SASEGT. Losses at the gene ends were 6 bases for V and 2 bases for J; bases not matched to a gene: 5. The CDR3 runs 15 residues. CDR3 nucleotides: TGTGCCAGCAGCCGGGACAGGGAGGGCAATCAGCCCCAGCATTTT. Residues: CASSRDREGNQPQHF.